These 14 T cell receptor beta chains originate from one sample sequenced in a study of shared clonotypes between healthy human individuals (dated by TCRdb to the early 2020s). Receptors were amplified or captured by the immunoSEQ multiplex PCR assay. The table was pulled from immuneACCESS by TCRdb, which kept in-frame rearrangements only. Such tables lose some clones; where checked, under half of the loss comes from unresolved V genes, and the rest has no known cause. A total of roughly 2.1 million clones appear in this sample, 85% to 95% of them only once. Around 1.7% of the sample rests with the top ten. CD8 naive samples were CD45RO-negative cells positively selected for CCR7, giving a CD45RA+CCR7+ population that excluded TemRA cells. The specimen was naive CD8+ T cells from PBMCs. The sample's cell subset or site label, decoded: CD45RA+CCR7+. The receptors were gathered from a man aged 18 to 29 in good health. Some clones in this sample may be carry-over from other donors' samples.

The chain is built from TRBV27 and TRBJ1-5; D ambiguous. The CDR3 loop spans 13 amino acids. Germline loops: CDR1 MNHEY, CDR2 SMNVEV (reference sequence). V was trimmed by 3 bases and J by 3 bases, leaving 6 bases between them. The CDR3 nucleotides are TGTGCCAGCAGTTTTGAGTACAATCAGCCCCAGCATTTT. Translated, it gives CASSFEYNQPQHF.

The count of this clone is one. The rearrangement uses TRBV27 and TRBJ1-1; no reliable D call. Trimming left V 4 bases short and J 1 base short, with 10 bases between. The CDR3 runs 14 residues. Germline lookup yields CDR1 MNHEY and CDR2 SMNVEV (reference sequence). CDR3 region: CASSYERTNTEAFF. CDR3 DNA sequence: TGTGCCAGCAGTTATGAGAGGACGAACACTGAAGCTTTCTTT.

The chain links TRBV21-1 to TRBJ2-7; the D segment call TRBD2 is taken from the table without a DNA check. TRBV21-1 is marked as a pseudogene. The CDR3 totals 14 residues. The CDR3 nucleotides read TGTGCCAGCCTCAGGAGCGGCAAGATGTACGAGCAGTACTTC. It encodes CASLRSGKMYEQYF.

V usage is TRBV28 and J usage is TRBJ2-5; the D is unclear. Germline V gene data show CDR1 as MDHEN and CDR2 as SYDVKM. The CDR3 totals 13 residues. Deletions cut 6 bases from V and 2 bases from J, with 10 bases between. The CDR3 DNA reads TGTGCCAGCAGCTCCGAAAGACAAGAGACCCAGTACTTC. Its translation: CASSSERQETQYF.

This clone was counted a few times. J is TRBJ1-1 and V is TRBV7-9, with unresolved D. This CDR3 has 13 residues. Trimming removed 8 bases from V and 5 bases from J, with 15 bases in between. Germline assignment: CDR1 SEHNR and CDR2 FQNEAQ (reference sequence). This CDR3 is CASRSHGDTEAFF. The DNA of the CDR3 is TGTGCCAGCCGAAGCCACGGAGATACTGAAGCTTTCTTT.

The chain recombines TRBV7-9 with TRBJ1-2, with D possibly TRBD1 on 5 matching bases. The germline V gene encodes CDR1 SEHNR and CDR2 FQNEAQ (reference sequence). V was clipped by 4 bases and J by 5 bases, with 11 bases between them. This CDR3 has 13 amino acids. CDR3 nucleotides: TGTGCCAGCAGCTCCGGGACCTATTATGGCTACACCTTC. Its translation is CASSSGTYYGYTF.

This clone was counted a single time. One junction end does not reproduce the germline sequence, and a read error may be involved. The V gene is TRBV6-1, the J gene TRBJ2-7, with TRBD1 as a possible D gene (5 bases). CDR3 length: 14 amino acids. CDR1 is MNHNS, CDR2 SASEGT, per germline. The CDR3 DNA reads TGTGCCAGCAGCGAAGGGGCAGGATTCTACGAGCAGTACTTC. Translating gives CASSEGAGFYEQYF.

This chain connects TRBV27 to TRBJ2-7, with 7 positions matching TRBD2. Looked up from germline, CDR1 is MNHEY and CDR2 is SMNVEV (reference sequence). The CDR3 extends over 16 amino acids. V was clipped by 0 bases and J by 3 bases; unmatched bases: 8. CDR3 protein: CASSLSMAGALYEQYF. The CDR3 DNA reads TGTGCCAGCAGTTTATCCATGGCGGGAGCCCTCTACGAGCAGTACTTC.

This chain uses TRBV27 with TRBJ2-5; D remains unclear. The CDR3 loop spans 13 amino acids. With 10 bases removed from V and 5 bases from J, the gap between germline ends came to 17 bases. Per germline, CDR1 MNHEY and CDR2 SMNVEV (reference sequence). CDR3 in amino acids: CATSTRLWETQYF. CDR3 coding DNA: TGTGCCACTTCCACCCGATTATGGGAGACCCAGTACTTC.

The gene calls are TRBV5-6 and TRBJ2-7; tentatively, D is TRBD1 (6 bases). With 3 bases removed from V and 6 bases from J, the gap between germline ends came to 10 bases. CDR3 length: 12 residues. Looked up from germline, CDR1 is SGHDT and CDR2 is YYEEEE. The CDR3 here is CASSSNRVEQYF. The CDR3 region has the DNA TGTGCCAGCAGCTCCAACAGGGTCGAGCAGTACTTC.

The rearrangement joins TRBV4-3 to TRBJ2-7; D is perhaps TRBD1 (6 bases). The V and J ends lost 4 bases and 0 bases respectively, with 19 bases between them. This CDR3 has 17 amino acids. In germline, CDR1 is LGHNA, CDR2 YSLEER. The CDR3 sequence is CASSPRQELISSYEQYF. The CDR3 nucleotides read TGCGCCAGCAGCCCTCGACAGGAACTTATAAGCTCCTACGAGCAGTACTTC.

This sequence joins TRBV9 and TRBJ2-7; no clear D. The J call could be wrong; TRBJ2-1 is a better fit for the DNA end. Germline CDR1 reads SGDLS; CDR2 reads YYNGEE. CDR3 length: 14 amino acids. In DNA form, the CDR3 reads TGTGCCAGCAGCATTTCCAAATCCCCCTACGAGCAGTTCTTC. The encoded protein is CASSISKSPYEQFF.

V gene TRBV6-6 combines with J gene TRBJ2-7, with 7 bases matching TRBD2. The trim removed 2 bases at V and 5 bases at J, leaving 6 bases unmatched. Per the germline V gene, CDR1 is MNHNY and CDR2 is SVGAGI (reference sequence). The CDR3 runs to 14 residues. CDR3 sequence: CASSYRGSVDEQYF. The CDR3 DNA reads as TGTGCCAGCAGTTACCGCGGGAGTGTCGACGAGCAGTACTTC.

A few counts support this clone. The chain is built from TRBV5-6 and TRBJ1-1; D gene uncertain. CDR1 is SGHDT and CDR2 is YYEEEE in the germline V gene. Trimming stripped 6 bases from V and 0 bases from J, with 6 bases between. This CDR3 is built from 12 residues. In DNA, the CDR3 is TGTGCCAGCACCCAGTTGAACACTGAAGCTTTCTTT. This encodes CASTQLNTEAFF. Filled out from reference TRBV5-6 and TRBJ1-1, the complete variable domain reads DAGVTQSPTHLIKTRGQQVTLRCSPKSGHDTVSWYQQALGQGPQFIFQYYEEEERQRGNFPDRFSGHQFPNYSSELNVNALLLGDSALYLCASTQLNTEAFFGQGTRLTVV.